Each of the 4 T cell receptor beta chains below was sequenced from the same sample in a study of shared clonotypes between healthy human individuals. CD8 cells regarded as naive lacked CD45RO, were positively chosen for CCR7, and omitted terminally differentiated effector memory CD45RA+ cells. TCRdb's table, derived via immunoSEQ multiplex PCR, lists solely in-frame clones and lacks some. Of hundreds of thousands of clones listed, almost 95% were seen once; the top ten hold 20% to 30%. Input material: naive CD8+ T cells sorted from blood. The receptors were gathered from a man aged 25 to 45 in good health.

This chain links TRBV11-2 with TRBJ2-7; tentative D call: TRBD1 (6 bases). V dropped 4 bases and J dropped 5 bases, with 21 bases sitting between them. CDR3 length: 16 residues. Germline assignment: CDR1 SGHAT and CDR2 FQNNGV. CDR3 nucleotides: TGTGCCAGCAGCTACGTCACAGGGCTGTCAGGCGACGAGCAGTACTTC. It translates to CASSYVTGLSGDEQYF.

V and J are TRBV9 and TRBJ2-1; D could derive from TRBD1 or TRBD2 (7 bases each). Germline V gives CDR1 SGDLS, CDR2 YYNGEE. This CDR3 has 16 residues. Trimming shortened V by 0 bases and J by 5 bases, and 15 bases separated the two germline ends. The CDR3 nucleotides read TGTGCCAGCAGCGTAGCAGGGGGGGACGGGAACAATGAGCAGTTCTTC. Its protein is CASSVAGGDGNNEQFF.

This clone has only one observation. The chain employs TRBV29-1 and TRBJ2-3; no clear D gene. V dropped 4 bases and J dropped 0 bases, with 2 bases sitting between them. CDR1 and CDR2 (germline): SQVTM, ANQGSEA. CDR3 size: 11 residues. The CDR3 loop is CSVVSTDTQYF. The CDR3, as DNA: TGCAGCGTTGTGAGCACAGATACGCAGTATTTT.

This CDR3 is CASSPIAESSYNEQFF. CDR3 bases: TGTGCCAGCAGTCCCATAGCGGAAAGCTCCTACAATGAGCAGTTCTTC. V is TRBV7-3 and J is TRBJ2-1; a possible D gene is TRBD2 (6 bases). The CDR3 has 16 amino acids. Germline CDR1 and CDR2: SGHTA and FQGTGA. The germline V and J ends were trimmed by 6 bases and 0 bases, with 15 bases remaining between them.